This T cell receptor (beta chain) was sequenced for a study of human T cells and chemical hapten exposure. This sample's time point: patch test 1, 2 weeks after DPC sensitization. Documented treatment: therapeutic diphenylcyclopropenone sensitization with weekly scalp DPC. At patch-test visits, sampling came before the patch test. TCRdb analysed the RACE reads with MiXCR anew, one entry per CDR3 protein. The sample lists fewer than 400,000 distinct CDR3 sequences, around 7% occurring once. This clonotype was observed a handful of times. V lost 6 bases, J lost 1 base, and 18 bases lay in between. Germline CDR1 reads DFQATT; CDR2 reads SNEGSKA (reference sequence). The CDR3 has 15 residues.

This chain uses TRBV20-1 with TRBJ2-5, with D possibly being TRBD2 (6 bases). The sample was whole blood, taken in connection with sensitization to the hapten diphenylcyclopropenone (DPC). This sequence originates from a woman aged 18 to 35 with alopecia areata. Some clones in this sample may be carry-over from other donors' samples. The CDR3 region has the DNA TGCAGTGCCAAGGGACTTCGGGGTTCCCAAGAGACCCAGTACTTC. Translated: CSAKGLRGSQETQYF.